This TCR beta chain was recorded in a study of kidney transplant recipient with SARS-CoV-2 infection. TCRdb called the reads again in MiXCR, with one record for every CDR3 protein. This sample has approximately 240,000 distinct CDR3 sequences; roughly 26% occur once, and the top ten carry roughly 7%. V gave up 6 bases and J gave up 3 bases, with 11 bases separating them. CDR3 size: 13 residues. This clonotype appeared many times. The receptor's source is a male patient aged 25-45 years who had COVID-19 and was a kidney transplant recipient. Some T cells may arise from the graft donor. Here the sequenced sample was a blood sample, taken at baseline and on day 111 from a kidney transplant recipient. The J gene is TRBJ2-5, the V gene TRBV12-3 or TRBV12-4; D uncertain. The CDR3 DNA follows: TGTGCCAGCAGATCCCCTCCAAAAGAGACCCAGTACTTC. It codes for CASRSPPKETQYF.